The rows below give T cell receptor beta chains drawn from one sample of a study of blood T cell repertoires in COVID-19. The assay was immunoSEQ multiplex PCR, and TCRdb's table has in-frame clones only and misses some. Here the sample spans some 490,000 clones, 80% to 90% being singletons. The sequencing input was peripheral blood. Receptor source: a human donor in a cohort sampled during active COVID-19. Both conserved end residues are part of each CDR3.

V gene	J gene	CDR3 protein
TRBV3-1/TRBV3-2	TRBJ1-6	CASSFQGVVSPLHF
TRBV7-9	TRBJ2-7	CASSLTGRYEQYF
TRBV28	TRBJ1-1	CASSPQKRGYTEAFF
TRBV25-1	TRBJ1-5	CASSEAGAGNQPQHF
TRBV10-3	TRBJ2-5	CAISESTGTVYGETQYF
TRBV28	TRBJ1-1	CASSLRHNWAFF
TRBV19	TRBJ2-2	CASSRGSKTGELFF
TRBV5-8	TRBJ1-5	CASSRQDNQPQHF
TRBV9	TRBJ2-2	CASSPRGGISTGELFF
TRBV10-3	TRBJ2-3	CAISEPPLVDTQYF
TRBV25-1	TRBJ2-7	CASSDEAQGRGYEQYF
TRBV20-1	TRBJ2-7	CSASAPPYSGSRYEQYF
TRBV7-2	TRBJ2-7	CASSSGRESYEQYF
TRBV7-6	TRBJ1-3	CASSLGWTGLGNTIYF
TRBV28	TRBJ2-5	CASSLFRRGDSGETQYF
TRBV28	TRBJ2-7	CASSFIGTGAYEQYF
TRBV5-1	TRBJ2-2	CASSTSGRVANTGELFF
TRBV7-2	TRBJ1-2	CASSDRGFFGYTF
TRBV2	TRBJ2-7	CASSDRWEDSYEQYF
TRBV30	TRBJ1-5	CAWGDRGQGQPQHF
TRBV25-1	TRBJ2-7	CASSDIAGGEQYF
TRBV3-1/TRBV3-2	TRBJ1-4	CASSRTGREYEKLFF
TRBV5-1	TRBJ1-1	CASRGETGATEAFF
TRBV25-1	TRBJ2-1	CASSTGANEQFF
TRBV28	TRBJ2-4	CASGELAGEAKNIQYF
TRBV6-6	TRBJ2-7	CASRWTGGTISYEQYF
TRBV25-1	TRBJ2-3	CASSEFGGSTDTQYF
TRBV7-2	TRBJ2-6	CASGTPTGANVLTF
TRBV4-2	TRBJ1-3	CASSQAEAGGGNTIYF
TRBV7-9	TRBJ1-4	CASSLGLGQGGTIKLFF